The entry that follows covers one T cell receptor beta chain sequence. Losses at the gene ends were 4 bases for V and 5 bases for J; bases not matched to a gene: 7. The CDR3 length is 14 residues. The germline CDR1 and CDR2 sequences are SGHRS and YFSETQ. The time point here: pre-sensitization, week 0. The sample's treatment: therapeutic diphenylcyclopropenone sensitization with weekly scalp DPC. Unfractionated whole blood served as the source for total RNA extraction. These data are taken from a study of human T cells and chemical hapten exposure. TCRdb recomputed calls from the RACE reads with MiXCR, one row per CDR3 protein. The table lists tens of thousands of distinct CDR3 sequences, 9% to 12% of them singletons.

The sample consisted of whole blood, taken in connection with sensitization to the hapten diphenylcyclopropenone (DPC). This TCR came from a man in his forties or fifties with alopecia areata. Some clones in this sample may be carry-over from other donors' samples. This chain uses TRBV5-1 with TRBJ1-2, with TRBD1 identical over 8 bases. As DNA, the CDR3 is TGCGCCAGCAGCCAAGGGACAGGCGCATATGGCTACACCTTC. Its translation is CASSQGTGAYGYTF.